The 23 T cell receptor beta chains below all came from one sample that was sequenced in a study of blood T cell repertoires in COVID-19. Libraries were prepared by immunoSEQ multiplex PCR; TCRdb keeps only in-frame clonotypes and omits some of them. Of roughly 360,000 clones detected, around 83% appear once; the ten largest clones hold about 4.8%. Material for sequencing was PBMCs or T cells enriched from blood (not recorded which). The receptors were sampled from a woman in her forties or fifties who had recovered from COVID-19.

This clone showed up just once. The chain combines TRBV18 with TRBJ2-2, with D possibly being TRBD1 (5 bases). Germline V gene sequence: CDR1 KGHSH, CDR2 LQKENI. This CDR3 contains 14 residues. The V end was cut by 0 bases, the J end by 5 bases, with 7 bases between. The chain's CDR3 is CASSPPGPTGELFF. The DNA for the CDR3 is TGTGCCAGCTCACCACCGGGGCCAACCGGGGAGCTGTTTTTT.

The chain couples TRBV19 to TRBJ1-3; maybe TRBD1 (5 bases). The V and J ends lost 2 bases and 0 bases respectively, with 17 bases between them. Per the germline V gene, CDR1 is LNHDA and CDR2 is SQIVND (reference sequence). The CDR3 runs to 18 residues. The CDR3 region is CASSISGAVVSSGNTIYF. Here the CDR3 DNA reads TGTGCCAGTAGTATAAGCGGGGCCGTCGTAAGCTCTGGAAACACCATATATTTT.

There are a few counts of this clone. The chain has TRBV6-6 and TRBJ2-2; D uncertain. Germline CDR1 MNHNY, CDR2 SVGAGI (reference sequence). The CDR3 covers 12 residues. V was pared by 2 bases and J by 7 bases, with 5 bases between. CDR3 loop: CASSYGGGELFF. The CDR3 nucleotides read TGTGCCAGCAGTTACGGCGGCGGGGAGCTGTTTTTT.

The rearrangement uses TRBV7-2 and TRBJ2-2; 9 positions agree with TRBD1. With V trimmed by 3 bases and J by 3 bases, 2 bases remained unmatched. The CDR3 runs to 15 residues. CDR1 is SGHTA, CDR2 FQGNSA, per germline. The CDR3 here is CASSFWDRDTGELFF. The DNA for the CDR3 is TGTGCCAGCAGCTTTTGGGACAGGGACACCGGGGAGCTGTTTTTT.

This rearrangement joins TRBV7-3 to TRBJ2-1; TRBD1 aligns across 8 bases. The junction had 5 bases not matched to a gene; V was cut back by 5 bases and J by 2 bases. The CDR3 contains 15 residues. The germline gives CDR1 SGHTA, CDR2 FQGTGA. The CDR3 is CASSPDRATYNEQFF. The DNA for the CDR3 is TGTGCCAGCAGCCCGGACAGGGCTACCTACAATGAGCAGTTCTTC.

This clone came up many times. The chain has TRBV6-5 and TRBJ1-1; 7 nucleotides agree with TRBD1. The CDR3 loop spans 14 amino acids. V shed 6 bases, J shed 5 bases, and the junction held 9 bases outside the gene matches. CDR1 and CDR2 from the germline V gene are MNHEY and SVGAGI. CDR3 residues: CASSSGGVRTEAFF. CDR3 bases: TGTGCCAGCAGCTCAGGGGGAGTGAGGACTGAAGCTTTCTTT.

This clone was found once. The rearrangement links TRBV3-1 (or the pseudogene TRBV3-2) to TRBJ2-7; D may be TRBD1 (6 bases). Germline V gene sequence: CDR1 LGHDT, CDR2 YNNKEL (reference sequence). The CDR3 consists of 14 residues. V was trimmed by 4 bases and J by 6 bases, leaving 16 bases between them. The DNA of the CDR3 is TGTGCCAGCAGCCTCAGGGGCCGTGGGCCCGAGCAGTACTTC. Residues: CASSLRGRGPEQYF.

The V gene is TRBV7-2, the J gene TRBJ1-2, with D possibly TRBD1 on 6 matching bases. The CDR3 is made up of 13 amino acids. The V gene's germline CDR1 is SGHTA and CDR2 FQGNSA. The V gene lost 6 bases and the J gene lost 2 bases, with 10 bases spanning the gap. CDR3 region: CASSPQGNYGYTF. In DNA, the CDR3 is TGTGCCAGCAGTCCACAGGGAAACTATGGCTACACCTTC. Filled out from reference TRBV7-2 and TRBJ1-2, the complete variable domain reads GAGVSQSPSNKVTEKGKDVELRCDPISGHTALYWYRQSLGQGLEFLIYFQGNSAPDKSGLPSDRFSAERTGGSVSTLTIQRTQQEDSAVYLCASSPQGNYGYTFGSGTRLTVV.

The V gene is TRBV6-5, the J gene TRBJ1-2, with TRBD1 as a possible D gene (5 bases). The germline gives CDR1 MNHEY, CDR2 SVGAGI. V lost 11 bases and J 6 bases, leaving 19 bases between the germline ends. The CDR3 has 13 amino acids. CDR3 DNA: TGTGCCGGCGCTTTTTGGGCAGGGAATGGCTACACCTTC. Protein product: CAGAFWAGNGYTF.

Comments on this clone: The sample contains more than one DNA sequence encoding this CDR3. J is TRBJ1-1 and V is TRBV5-1; tentative D call: TRBD1 (5 bases). This CDR3 region has 13 residues. Germline CDR1 SGHRS, CDR2 YFSETQ. V shed 4 bases and J shed 1 base, with 8 bases lying between them. CDR3 nucleotide sequence: TGCGCCAGCAGCCTCGGGGGGAACACTGAAGCTTTCTTT. It translates to CASSLGGNTEAFF.

The CDR3 region is CASTPRTSGSWADTQYF. CDR3 DNA sequence: TGTGCCAGCACCCCTCGGACTAGCGGGAGTTGGGCAGATACGCAGTATTTT. The chain combines TRBV7-8 with TRBJ2-3, with 13 bases aligning to TRBD2. With V trimmed by 7 bases and J by 4 bases, 11 bases remained unmatched. The CDR3 loop spans 17 amino acids. Per the germline V gene, CDR1 is SGHVS and CDR2 is FQNEAQ.

The chain couples TRBV19 to TRBJ1-6, with 7 positions matching TRBD1. Unmatched junction bases numbered 13, after V lost 6 bases and J lost 11 bases. This CDR3 has 15 residues. Germline CDR1 and CDR2: LNHDA and SQIVND (reference sequence). The CDR3 coding sequence is TGTGCCAGTAGACCACAGCAGGGGGTATCGACACCCCTCCACTTT. Protein sequence: CASRPQQGVSTPLHF. The full variable domain, completed using reference TRBV19 and TRBJ1-6, is DGGITQSPKYLFRKEGQNVTLSCEQNLNHDAMYWYRQDPGQGLRLIYYSQIVNDFQKGDIAEGYSVSREKKESFPLTVTSAQKNPTAFYLCASRPQQGVSTPLHFGNGTRLTVT.

The chain employs TRBV5-1 and TRBJ1-4; no clear D. The V gene's germline CDR1 is SGHRS and CDR2 YFSETQ. The CDR3 is 16 amino acids. The ends were cut back, 0 bases at V and 4 bases at J, with 13 bases in the middle. The CDR3 protein is CASSLGTLGNNEKLFF. The CDR3 nucleotides are TGCGCCAGCAGCTTGGGGACTTTAGGGAATAATGAAAAACTGTTTTTT.

Written as DNA, the CDR3 is TGTGCCAGCTCACCTCAGACAGGGGGCGCCTACAATGAGCAGTTCTTC. Translated, it gives CASSPQTGGAYNEQFF. The rearrangement uses TRBV18 and TRBJ2-1, with 10 bases identical to TRBD1. The CDR3 extends over 16 amino acids. Germline V lookup: CDR1 KGHSH, CDR2 LQKENI. The junction had 4 bases not matched to a gene; V was cut back by 3 bases and J by 2 bases.

In its sample, this clone was seen once. The V and J genes are TRBV5-4 and TRBJ2-2; TRBD2 aligns across 9 bases. Germline V gene sequence: CDR1 SGHNT, CDR2 YYREEE (reference sequence). Trimming removed 6 bases from V and 4 bases from J; junction bases left unmatched: 10. The CDR3 is 16 residues long. Here the CDR3 DNA reads TGTGCCAGCACCACCTCTCTAGCGGGGCTCACCGGGGAGCTGTTTTTT. Protein sequence: CASTTSLAGLTGELFF.

The V and J genes are TRBV15 and TRBJ1-3; D is undetermined. V lost 0 bases and J 0 bases, leaving 12 bases between the germline ends. Germline assignment: CDR1 LNHNV and CDR2 YYDKDF (reference sequence). The CDR3 runs 17 residues. Here the CDR3 reads CATSRDSGILSGNTIYF. In DNA form, the CDR3 reads TGTGCCACCAGCAGAGATTCGGGGATCCTCTCTGGAAACACCATATATTTT.

This chain uses TRBV5-1 with TRBJ1-3, with unresolved D. The CDR3 runs to 16 residues. Trimming shortened V by 1 base and J by 0 bases, and 11 bases separated the two germline ends. Germline CDR1 SGHRS, CDR2 YFSETQ. CDR3 DNA sequence: TGCGCCAGCAGCTTGATTGGGGAGTACTCTGGAAACACCATATATTTT. Translated, it gives CASSLIGEYSGNTIYF.

The chain employs TRBV4-1 and TRBJ2-7; possibly TRBD1 for D (6 bases). The germline CDR1 and CDR2 sequences are MGHRA and YSYEKL. Trimming pared 0 bases from V and 3 bases from J, leaving 12 bases between. The CDR3 sequence is 15 residues long. CDR3 in DNA: TGCGCCAGCAGCCAAGACAGGGGTTTCTTCTACGAGCAGTACTTC. As protein: CASSQDRGFFYEQYF.

J is TRBJ2-5 and V is TRBV7-9; D is undetermined. Trimming removed 4 bases at V and 5 bases at J, with 11 bases between. The CDR3 totals 13 residues. Germline CDR1 reads SEHNR; CDR2 reads FQNEAQ (reference sequence). CDR3 bases: TGTGCCAGCAGCTCGATAGAGGCGGAGACCCAGTACTTC. Protein: CASSSIEAETQYF.

The rearrangement links TRBV6-2 or TRBV6-3 to TRBJ1-1, with 9 bases aligning to TRBD1. The CDR3 totals 14 residues. The J segment lost 4 bases and the V segment lost 6 bases, leaving 6 bases of the junction unmatched. The V gene's germline CDR1 is MNHEY and CDR2 SVGEGT. CDR3 DNA sequence: TGTGCCAGCAGCCCTTACAGGGGGCTCACTGAAGCTTTCTTT. Amino acids: CASSPYRGLTEAFF.

The chain joins TRBV29-1 to TRBJ1-1, with a weak D call TRBD1 (6 bases). The germline gives CDR1 SQVTM, CDR2 ANQGSEA. The CDR3 has 19 amino acids. V lost 0 bases and J 0 bases, leaving 23 bases between the germline ends. The CDR3 DNA reads as TGCAGCGTTGAAGAGTCAGGTGGTACCGGACAGTGGATGAACACTGAAGCTTTCTTT. It specifies CSVEESGGTGQWMNTEAFF.

The chain links TRBV4-3 to TRBJ2-1; D remains ambiguous. V lost 3 bases, J lost 8 bases, and 8 bases lay in between. Germline lookup yields CDR1 LGHNA and CDR2 YSLEER. This CDR3 comprises 12 residues. CDR3 region: CASSQGEYEQFF. CDR3 in DNA: TGCGCCAGCAGCCAGGGCGAATATGAGCAGTTCTTC.

Only a few counts were recorded for this clone. The V and J genes are TRBV2 and TRBJ1-6; 8 bases map to TRBD1. The V gene's germline CDR1 is SNHLY and CDR2 FYNNEI. The ends lost 6 bases at V and 7 bases at J; junction bases unmatched: 2. CDR3 length: 13 amino acids. The CDR3 bases are TGTGCCAGCAGGGACAGGGCCAATTCACCCCTCCACTTT. Its protein product is CASRDRANSPLHF.